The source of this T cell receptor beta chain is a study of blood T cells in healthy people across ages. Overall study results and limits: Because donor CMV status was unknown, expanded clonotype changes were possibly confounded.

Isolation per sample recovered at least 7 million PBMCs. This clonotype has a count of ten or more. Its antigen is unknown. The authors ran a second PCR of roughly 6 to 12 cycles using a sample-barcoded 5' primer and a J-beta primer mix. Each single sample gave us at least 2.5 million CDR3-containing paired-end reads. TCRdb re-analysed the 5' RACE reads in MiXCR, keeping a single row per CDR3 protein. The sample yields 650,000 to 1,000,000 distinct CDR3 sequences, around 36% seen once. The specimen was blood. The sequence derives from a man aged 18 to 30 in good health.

Here the CDR3 DNA reads TGTGCCAGCAGCGGACAGGGACCTACAGATACGCAGTATTTT. Translating it yields CASSGQGPTDTQYF. The chain is built from TRBV12-3 or TRBV12-4 and TRBJ2-3, with 8 bases matching TRBD1. Germline trimming cut 6 bases from V and 3 bases from J; bases unmatched to any gene: 5. This CDR3 has 14 residues.